Listed below are T cell receptor beta chains from one sample, sequenced in a study of human T cells and chemical hapten exposure. One entry per CDR3 protein, called by TCRdb with MiXCR from the RACE reads. The sample shows 270,000 or so distinct CDR3 sequences, approximately 7.5% of them seen only once. This specimen consisted of whole blood, obtained in connection with sensitization to the hapten diphenylcyclopropenone (DPC). The receptors here all came from a man aged 18-30 years with alopecia areata. Some clones in this sample may be carry-over from other donors' samples. The CDR3 runs from the conserved cysteine through the conserved F or W. A D gene is named only where the DNA matches it firmly. Clone size is given for some rows only: seen once, a few or many times, or a class if the clone is expanded.

length: 11
J: TRBJ1-1
D: NA
V: TRBV12-3/TRBV12-4
size: few
CDR3: CASSLAVEAFF
DNA: TGTGCCAGCAGTTTAGCTGTAGAAGCTTTCTTT

length: 14
J: TRBJ2-1
D: TRBD1
V: TRBV9
size: many
CDR3: CASSSDRGYNEQFF
DNA: TGTGCCAGCAGCTCAGACAGGGGATACAATGAGCAGTTCTTC

length: 15
J: TRBJ1-5
D: NA
V: TRBV6-5
size: many
CDR3: CASSRTGLSHQPQHF
DNA: TGTGCCAGCAGCCGAACAGGCCTCTCTCATCAGCCCCAGCATTTT

length: 14
J: TRBJ2-5
D: TRBD1
V: TRBV20-1
size: many
CDR3: CSARAGTGQETQYF
DNA: TGCAGTGCTAGAGCTGGGACAGGGCAAGAGACCCAGTACTTC

length: 14
J: TRBJ1-1
D: NA
V: TRBV15
size: many
CDR3: CATSVSLGDTEAFF
DNA: TGTGCCACCAGCGTCTCTCTGGGGGACACTGAAGCTTTCTTT

length: 16
J: TRBJ1-1
D: TRBD1
V: TRBV10-3
size: many
CDR3: CAISGHRGIMNTEAFF
DNA: TGTGCCATCAGTGGTCACAGGGGGATTATGAACACTGAAGCTTTCTTT

length: 15
J: TRBJ2-2
D: NA
V: TRBV20-1
size: NA
CDR3: CSAGRATGGTGELFF
DNA: TGCAGTGCTGGACGAGCTACTGGGGGCACCGGGGAGCTGTTTTTT

length: 12
J: TRBJ1-2
D: TRBD1
V: TRBV28
size: NA
CDR3: CASRTGVQGYTF
DNA: TGTGCCAGCAGAACAGGGGTCCAGGGCTACACCTTC

length: 18
J: TRBJ2-2
D: TRBD1
V: TRBV19
size: few
CDR3: CASSIRGLQFLSTGELFF
DNA: TGTGCCAGTAGTATCAGGGGGCTTCAGTTCTTAAGCACCGGGGAGCTGTTTTTT

length: 11
J: TRBJ2-7
D: NA
V: TRBV28
size: NA
CDR3: CASRSGYEQYF
DNA: TGTGCCAGTCGATCGGGGTACGAGCAGTACTTC

length: 13
J: TRBJ1-1
D: NA
V: TRBV6-6
size: NA
CDR3: CASSALGGTEAFF
DNA: TGTGCCAGCAGTGCGCTCGGCGGTACTGAAGCTTTCTTT

length: 13
J: TRBJ1-1
D: TRBD1
V: TRBV29-1
size: few
CDR3: CSVYRGRGEEAFF
DNA: TGCAGCGTCTACAGGGGTAGGGGAGAGGAAGCTTTCTTT

length: 14
J: TRBJ2-5
D: NA
V: TRBV6-2/TRBV6-3
size: once
CDR3: CASSYPGLPETQYF
DNA: TGTGCCAGCAGTTACCCCGGCCTCCCGGAGACCCAGTACTTC

length: 17
J: TRBJ2-6
D: TRBD1
V: TRBV5-1
size: few
CDR3: CASGLQGAGSGANVLTF
DNA: TGCGCCAGCGGTCTCCAGGGGGCAGGATCTGGGGCCAACGTCCTGACTTTC

length: 16
J: TRBJ2-1
D: NA
V: TRBV28
size: NA
CDR3: CASSGPGLRIVNEQFF
DNA: TGTGCCAGCAGCGGGCCGGGACTTCGCATTGTCAATGAGCAGTTCTTC

length: 15
J: TRBJ1-5
D: TRBD1
V: TRBV4-2
size: few
CDR3: CASSHTGTGQVAQHF
DNA: TGTGCCAGCAGTCATACCGGGACAGGGCAGGTAGCTCAGCATTTT

length: 15
J: TRBJ2-2
D: NA
V: TRBV19
size: few
CDR3: CASSISGANTGELFF
DNA: TGTGCCAGTAGTATTTCAGGGGCGAACACCGGGGAGCTGTTTTTT

length: 15
J: TRBJ2-3
D: NA
V: TRBV6-2/TRBV6-3
size: NA
CDR3: CASSLLANPANTQYF
DNA: TGTGCCAGCAGCCTACTAGCTAACCCTGCGAATACGCAGTATTTT

length: 15
J: TRBJ2-1
D: NA
V: TRBV6-4
size: few
CDR3: CASSIGTTPYNEQFF
DNA: TGTGCCAGCAGTATTGGGACCACACCGTACAATGAGCAGTTCTTC

length: 12
J: TRBJ1-4
D: NA
V: TRBV7-9
size: NA
CDR3: CASSLPSEKLFF
DNA: TGTGCCAGCAGCTTACCGTCCGAAAAACTGTTTTTT

length: 17
J: TRBJ2-1
D: TRBD2
V: TRBV7-2
size: NA
CDR3: CASSLARGRQPYNEQFF
DNA: TGTGCCAGCAGCTTAGCGCGGGGGAGACAGCCCTACAATGAGCAGTTCTTC

length: 15
J: TRBJ2-7
D: TRBD1
V: TRBV5-1
size: many
CDR3: CASRLSGQGAYEQYF
DNA: TGCGCCAGCAGGCTCTCGGGACAGGGGGCCTACGAGCAGTACTTC

length: 14
J: TRBJ2-3
D: NA
V: TRBV20-1
size: many
CDR3: CSARVGKNTDTQYF
DNA: TGCAGTGCTAGAGTCGGCAAAAACACAGATACGCAGTATTTT

length: 16
J: TRBJ2-2
D: TRBD2
V: TRBV7-2
size: few
CDR3: CASSLSPSGNTGELFF
DNA: TGTGCCAGCAGCTTAAGTCCTAGCGGAAACACCGGGGAGCTGTTTTTT

length: 13
J: TRBJ1-4
D: NA
V: TRBV7-9
size: NA
CDR3: CASSLAEGEKLFF
DNA: TGTGCCAGCAGCTTAGCGGAGGGTGAAAAACTGTTTTTT

length: 12
J: TRBJ2-2
D: NA
V: TRBV10-3
size: NA
CDR3: CAISVGTGELFF
DNA: TGTGCCATCAGCGTGGGCACCGGGGAGCTGTTTTTT

length: 13
J: TRBJ1-2
D: NA
V: TRBV20-1
size: many
CDR3: CSARATDIYGYTF
DNA: TGCAGTGCTAGAGCAACAGATATCTATGGCTACACCTTC

length: 18
J: TRBJ1-5
D: NA
V: TRBV7-2
size: NA
CDR3: CASSPRLGRGYSNQPQHF
DNA: TGTGCCAGCAGCCCCCGGCTGGGCAGGGGTTATAGCAATCAGCCCCAGCATTTT

length: 12
J: TRBJ1-2
D: NA
V: TRBV20-1
size: few
CDR3: CSFRDNPYGYTF
DNA: TGCAGTTTTCGGGACAACCCCTATGGCTACACCTTC

length: 15
J: TRBJ1-1
D: TRBD1
V: TRBV18
size: few
CDR3: CASSPITGGNTEAFF
DNA: TGTGCCAGCTCACCAATAACAGGGGGGAACACTGAAGCTTTCTTT

length: 14
J: TRBJ2-6
D: NA
V: TRBV6-2/TRBV6-3
size: many
CDR3: CASTLVAGANVLTF
DNA: TGTGCCAGCACCTTAGTCGCTGGGGCCAACGTCCTGACTTTC

length: 14
J: TRBJ1-2
D: TRBD1
V: TRBV6-5
size: few
CDR3: CASRGTGGNYGYTF
DNA: TGTGCCAGCAGGGGGACAGGGGGTAACTATGGCTACACCTTC

length: 15
J: TRBJ2-3
D: TRBD1
V: TRBV5-6
size: many
CDR3: CASSFPGQGTDTQYF
DNA: TGTGCCAGCAGCTTCCCGGGACAGGGCACAGATACGCAGTATTTT

length: 15
J: TRBJ1-1
D: NA
V: TRBV7-2
size: many
CDR3: CASSLVVNEGTEAFF
DNA: TGTGCCAGCAGCTTAGTTGTCAATGAAGGGACTGAAGCTTTCTTT

length: 15
J: TRBJ1-1
D: NA
V: TRBV20-1
size: many
CDR3: CSARRAGHPNTEAFF
DNA: TGCAGTGCTAGACGCGCTGGACACCCAAACACTGAAGCTTTCTTT

length: 15
J: TRBJ2-5
D: NA
V: TRBV9
size: many
CDR3: CASSVTGSLAETQYF
DNA: TGTGCCAGCAGCGTAACCGGATCATTAGCCGAGACCCAGTACTTC

length: 12
J: TRBJ2-2
D: NA
V: TRBV9
size: NA
CDR3: CASIDYFGELFF
DNA: TGTGCCAGCATCGACTACTTCGGGGAGCTGTTTTTT

length: 13
J: TRBJ2-3
D: NA
V: TRBV7-6
size: many
CDR3: CASSLEYTDTQYF
DNA: TGTGCCAGCAGCTTAGAATATACAGATACGCAGTATTTT

length: 12
J: TRBJ2-7
D: NA
V: TRBV29-1
size: many
CDR3: CSVGPGTGQVVF
DNA: NA

length: 16
J: TRBJ1-6
D: TRBD1
V: TRBV14
size: few
CDR3: CASSPWDRGRNSPLHF
DNA: TGTGCCAGCAGCCCCTGGGACAGGGGTCGTAATTCACCCCTCCACTTT

length: 14
J: TRBJ2-2
D: NA
V: TRBV28
size: NA
CDR3: CASSLQGNTGELFF
DNA: TGTGCCAGCAGTCTCCAGGGTAACACCGGGGAGCTGTTTTTT

length: 14
J: TRBJ2-5
D: TRBD1
V: TRBV7-3
size: NA
CDR3: CASSFGDRVETQYF
DNA: TGTGCCAGCAGCTTTGGGGACAGGGTAGAGACCCAGTACTTC

length: 13
J: TRBJ1-6
D: NA
V: TRBV4-1
size: NA
CDR3: CASRNGPNSPLHF
DNA: TGCGCCAGCAGGAACGGCCCTAATTCACCCCTCCACTTT

length: 19
J: TRBJ1-3
D: NA
V: TRBV7-8
size: NA
CDR3: CASSLSVTAALISGNTIYF
DNA: TGTGCCAGCAGCTTATCCGTGACCGCCGCACTCATCTCTGGAAACACCATATATTTT

length: 14
J: TRBJ1-2
D: TRBD1
V: TRBV2
size: many
CDR3: CASKGDRANYGYTF
DNA: TGTGCCAGCAAGGGAGACAGGGCTAACTATGGCTACACCTTC

length: 15
J: TRBJ1-1
D: TRBD1
V: TRBV12-3/TRBV12-4
size: NA
CDR3: CASSLRGLANTEAFF
DNA: TGTGCCAGCAGTTTAAGGGGGCTGGCGAACACTGAAGCTTTCTTT